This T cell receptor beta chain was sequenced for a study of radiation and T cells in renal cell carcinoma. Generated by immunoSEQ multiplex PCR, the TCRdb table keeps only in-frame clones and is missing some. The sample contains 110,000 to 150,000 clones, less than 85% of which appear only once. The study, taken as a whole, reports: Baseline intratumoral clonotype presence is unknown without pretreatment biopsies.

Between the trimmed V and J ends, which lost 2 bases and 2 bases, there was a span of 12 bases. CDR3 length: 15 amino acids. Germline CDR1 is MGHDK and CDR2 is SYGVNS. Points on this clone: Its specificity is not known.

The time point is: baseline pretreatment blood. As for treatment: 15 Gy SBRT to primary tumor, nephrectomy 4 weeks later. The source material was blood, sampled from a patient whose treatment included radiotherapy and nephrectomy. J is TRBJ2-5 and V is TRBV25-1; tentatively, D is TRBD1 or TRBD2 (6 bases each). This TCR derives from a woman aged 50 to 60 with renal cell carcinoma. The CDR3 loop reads CASSEVGGRQETQYF. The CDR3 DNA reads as TGTGCCAGCAGTGAAGTTGGGGGGCGTCAAGAGACCCAGTACTTC.